The 32 T cell receptor beta chains listed next were all sequenced from one sample in a study of identical twins. TCRdb reprocessed the 5' RACE reads via MiXCR and lists one record per CDR3 protein. The table records under 900,000 distinct CDR3 sequences, 9% to 15% of them present only once. The same data also contributed to another study, on yellow fever vaccine responses in identical twins.

The material sequenced was PBMCs. These receptors were obtained from a woman between 18 and 29 years old in good health.

This sequence joins TRBV15 and TRBJ2-2; TRBD1 or TRBD2 may be the D gene (6 bases each). CDR3 length: 17 residues. V lost 1 base to trimming and J lost 3 bases, with 15 bases between them. Germline CDR1 reads LNHNV; CDR2 reads YYDKDF (reference sequence). CDR3 loop: CATSRGPGVADTGELFF. CDR3 nucleotides: TGTGCCACCAGCAGAGGGCCAGGGGTAGCGGACACCGGGGAGCTGTTTTTT.

The CDR3 coding sequence is TGTGCCATCAGTGGGGCAGAAAATCAGCCCCAGCATTTT. This translates into CAISGAENQPQHF. The chain recombines TRBV10-3 with TRBJ1-5, with D unresolved. With 4 bases removed from V and 4 bases from J, the gap between germline ends came to 8 bases. The CDR3 is 13 residues long. Germline V CDR1 and CDR2: ENHRY, SYGVKD.

This clonotype has just a few counts. The chain combines TRBV7-2 with TRBJ2-5; D remains unclear. Trimming removed 0 bases from V and 2 bases from J, with 7 bases in between. From germline, CDR1 is SGHTA and CDR2 FQGNSA. The CDR3 extends over 14 amino acids. This CDR3 is CASSLATLQETQYF. The CDR3 DNA reads TGTGCCAGCAGCTTAGCGACTCTACAAGAGACCCAGTACTTC. The variable domain in full, completed from reference TRBV7-2 and TRBJ2-5, reads GAGVSQSPSNKVTEKGKDVELRCDPISGHTALYWYRQSLGQGLEFLIYFQGNSAPDKSGLPSDRFSAERTGGSVSTLTIQRTQQEDSAVYLCASSLATLQETQYFGPGTRLLVL.

This clonotype was observed many times. This chain uses TRBV5-8 with TRBJ2-1, with D unresolved. CDR1 is SGHTS and CDR2 is YDEGEE in the germline V gene. The V end lost 1 base, the J end lost 3 bases, and 8 bases lay between the germline ends. The CDR3 totals 14 residues. CDR3 DNA: TGTGCCAGCAGCTTGCGGAGCTACTACAATGAGCAGTTCTTC. As protein: CASSLRSYYNEQFF. Together with reference TRBV5-8 and TRBJ2-1, the CDR3 gives the full variable domain: EAGVTQSPTHLIKTRGQQATLRCSPISGHTSVYWYQQALGLGLQFLLWYDEGEERNRGNFPPRFSGRQFPNYSSELNVNALELEDSALYLCASSLRSYYNEQFFGPGTRLTVL.

This clonotype has at least ten counts. The J gene is TRBJ2-1, the V gene TRBV11-2; possibly TRBD2 for D (7 bases). The germline V gene has CDR1 SGHAT and CDR2 FQNNGV. CDR3 size: 15 residues. The V and J ends lost 5 bases and 6 bases respectively, with 17 bases between them. The CDR3 DNA follows: TGTGCCAGCAGCCTAAGGGTGGGGGGGGCCAATGAGCAGTTCTTC. This gives the protein CASSLRVGGANEQFF. The full variable domain, its missing parts supplied by reference TRBV11-2 and TRBJ2-1, is EAGVAQSPRYKIIEKRQSVAFWCNPISGHATLYWYQQILGQGPKLLIQFQNNGVVDDSQLPKDRFSAERLKGVDSTLKIQPAKLEDSAVYLCASSLRVGGANEQFFGPGTRLTVL.

This clonotype was picked up a small number of times. This rearrangement joins TRBV5-4 to TRBJ2-1, with TRBD2 identical over 7 bases. This CDR3 is built from 16 residues. The germline V gene encodes CDR1 SGHNT and CDR2 YYREEE (reference sequence). J lost 0 bases, V lost 0 bases, and 3 bases had no gene match. The chain's CDR3 is CASSLESGGSYNEQFF. Written as DNA, the CDR3 is TGTGCCAGCAGCTTGGAATCGGGGGGCTCCTACAATGAGCAGTTCTTC.

This clonotype appeared a few times. The gene calls are TRBV12-3 or TRBV12-4 and TRBJ1-2, with 8 bases aligning to TRBD1. The CDR3 has 13 amino acids. J gave up 7 bases and V 7 bases, and 8 bases lay outside the gene matches. CDR3 bases: TGTGCCAGCACCCCCGGGACAGGACGTGGCTACACCTTC. Protein sequence: CASTPGTGRGYTF.

This clonotype was observed a few times. This chain joins TRBV12-3 or TRBV12-4 and TRBJ1-2; unclear D gene. The CDR3 extends over 14 amino acids. V lost 6 bases, J lost 5 bases, and 16 bases lay in between. The CDR3 bases are TGTGCCAGCAGCCCCCTTGGGCAGTGGTATGGCTACACCTTC. It specifies CASSPLGQWYGYTF.

V is TRBV12-3 or TRBV12-4 and J is TRBJ1-6, with 7 bases matching TRBD1. The CDR3 is made up of 15 amino acids. The V gene end was trimmed by 3 bases and the J gene end by 9 bases; junction bases not matched to a gene: 8. For the CDR3, the DNA is TGTGCCAGCAGTTTTTCGACAGGGTTGGGTTCACCCCTCCACTTT. Translating gives CASSFSTGLGSPLHF.

This chain uses TRBV7-2 with TRBJ1-1, with D hard to call. This CDR3 spans 14 amino acids. Germline assignment: CDR1 SGHTA and CDR2 FQGNSA. V lost 3 bases and J 0 bases, leaving 8 bases between the germline ends. CDR3 sequence reads: CASSFRSMNTEAFF. The CDR3 nucleotides read TGTGCCAGCAGCTTCAGATCCATGAACACTGAAGCTTTCTTT.

In this sample, this clonotype turned up many times. The CDR3 coding sequence is TGCGCCAGCACCTTAGCGGGAGTTTCGTACAATGAGCAGTTCTTC. It translates to CASTLAGVSYNEQFF. V usage is TRBV5-1 and J usage is TRBJ2-1, with 9 bases matching TRBD2. CDR3 length: 15 residues. CDR1 and CDR2 (germline): SGHRS, YFSETQ. Trimming removed 6 bases from V and 4 bases from J; junction bases left unmatched: 8.

This clonotype was counted between two and nine times. CDR3 region: CASSFDPQAKSNYGYTF. CDR3 nucleotides: TGCGCCAGCAGCTTCGACCCCCAAGCGAAGTCTAACTATGGCTACACCTTC. The genes are TRBV5-1 and TRBJ1-2; D is ambiguous. V gave up 2 bases and J gave up 0 bases, with 17 bases separating them. Germline assignment: CDR1 SGHRS and CDR2 YFSETQ. This CDR3 spans 17 amino acids.

This clonotype was observed many times. The rearrangement uses TRBV9 and TRBJ2-1, with TRBD1 matching 9 bases. Trimming at V came to 7 bases and at J to 10 bases, leaving 12 bases not matched to a gene. The CDR3 length is 14 residues. Per germline, CDR1 SGDLS and CDR2 YYNGEE. Written as DNA, the CDR3 is TGTGCCAGCGGACGGACAGGGGATTATGTCGAGCAGTTCTTC. Translation gives CASGRTGDYVEQFF.

V gene TRBV20-1 combines with J gene TRBJ2-3; D uncertain. CDR3 length: 11 amino acids. In germline, CDR1 is DFQATT, CDR2 SNEGSKA (reference sequence). V was cut by 4 bases and J by 7 bases, with 9 bases left in between. The CDR3 DNA follows: TGCAGTGCTACTTCAGACAATACGCAGTATTTT. This sequence encodes CSATSDNTQYF.

The rearrangement links TRBV20-1 to TRBJ2-1; the D is unclear. Germline V lookup: CDR1 DFQATT, CDR2 SNEGSKA (reference sequence). Between the trimmed V and J ends, which lost 3 bases and 0 bases, there was a span of 15 bases. This CDR3 has 16 amino acids. CDR3 amino acids: CSASAAPGSSYNEQFF. In DNA form, the CDR3 reads TGCAGTGCTAGCGCAGCTCCGGGCTCCTCCTACAATGAGCAGTTCTTC.

At least ten counts were recorded for this clonotype. The chain combines TRBV4-1 with TRBJ1-5; D gene uncertain. The CDR3 sequence is 14 residues long. Germline CDR1 is MGHRA and CDR2 is YSYEKL. With 0 bases removed from V and 1 base from J, the gap between germline ends came to 4 bases. The CDR3 region has the DNA TGCGCCAGCAGCCAAGAAGGCAGCAATCAGCCCCAGCATTTT. It translates to CASSQEGSNQPQHF.

This chain uses TRBV12-3 or TRBV12-4 with TRBJ1-1; D not resolved. The germline V and J ends were trimmed by 2 bases and 2 bases, with 9 bases remaining between them. The CDR3 sequence is 14 residues long. The CDR3 sequence: CASSLYGHNTEAFF. CDR3 coding DNA: TGTGCCAGCAGTTTATATGGTCACAACACTGAAGCTTTCTTT.

Only a few counts were recorded for this clonotype. The rearrangement joins TRBV6-5 to TRBJ2-6; TRBD2 matches at 7 bases. Trimming took 0 bases from V and 2 from J; bases not matched to a gene: 1. This CDR3 region has 16 residues. CDR1 and CDR2 (germline): MNHEY, SVGAGI. CDR3 loop: CASSYSGGAGANVLTF. In nucleotides, the CDR3 is TGTGCCAGCAGTTACTCTGGGGGGGCTGGGGCCAACGTCCTGACTTTC.

V and J are TRBV7-7 and TRBJ2-2, with D uncertain. The CDR3 contains 15 residues. CDR1 and CDR2 (germline): SSHAT, FNYEAQ (reference sequence). V lost 5 bases to trimming and J lost 7 bases, with 17 bases between them. The CDR3: CASSPVVGRVGELFF. CDR3 bases: TGTGCCAGCAGCCCAGTGGTGGGAAGGGTCGGGGAGCTGTTTTTT.

Only a few counts were recorded for this clonotype. The rearrangement uses TRBV29-1 and TRBJ2-7; D not certain. V lost 3 bases and J 4 bases, leaving 7 bases between the germline ends. The CDR3 length is 11 residues. The germline V gene encodes CDR1 SQVTM and CDR2 ANQGSEA. CDR3 DNA: TGCAGCGTTGAGGGCAATTACGAGCAGTACTTC. Amino acid sequence: CSVEGNYEQYF.

The chain combines TRBV7-3 with TRBJ2-1; 7 positions agree with TRBD2. This CDR3 has 17 amino acids. Germline V gene lookup returns CDR1 SGHTA and CDR2 FQGTGA. V lost 2 bases and J lost 3; bases outside the gene matches: 10. This CDR3 reads CASSLRPAGTNYNEQFF. The CDR3 nucleotides read TGTGCCAGCAGCTTACGCCCGGCCGGGACTAACTACAATGAGCAGTTCTTC.

The chain joins TRBV7-9 to TRBJ2-3; no clear D gene. Germline-derived CDR1 and CDR2 are SEHNR and FQNEAQ (reference sequence). The CDR3 has 14 residues. Trimming cost V 2 bases and J 5 bases, with 11 bases left between them. CDR3 coding DNA: TGTGCCAGCAGCTTACCCGCCAGAGGAGATACGCAGTATTTT. The encoded protein is CASSLPARGDTQYF.

This clonotype has a handful of counts. This sequence joins TRBV29-1 and TRBJ2-1, with no clear D. Germline V gene sequence: CDR1 SQVTM, CDR2 ANQGSEA. Between the trimmed V and J ends, which lost 4 bases and 2 bases, there was a span of 18 bases. This CDR3 contains 16 residues. CDR3 in amino acids: CSVGMVRTDPYNEQFF. In DNA form, the CDR3 reads TGCAGCGTTGGGATGGTTCGAACAGACCCCTACAATGAGCAGTTCTTC.

This clonotype was counted ten times or more. This chain uses TRBV27 with TRBJ1-5; 7 nucleotides line up with TRBD1. The CDR3 length is 15 residues. V trimming: 2 bases; J trimming: 11 bases; junction bases outside the gene matches: 12. Germline-derived CDR1 and CDR2 are MNHEY and SMNVEV (reference sequence). This CDR3 reads CASSLPTGRAKAQHF. The CDR3 DNA follows: TGTGCCAGCAGTTTACCGACAGGGAGGGCAAAGGCCCAGCATTTT.

The CDR3 is CASSQDGRTEAFF. CDR3 bases: TGTGCCAGCAGCCAAGATGGCAGAACTGAAGCTTTCTTT. The genes are TRBV3-1 and TRBJ1-1; D is unresolved. The germline V and J ends were trimmed by 0 bases and 5 bases, with 7 bases remaining between them. Per germline, CDR1 LGHDT and CDR2 YNNKEL (reference sequence). The CDR3 spans 13 residues.

In its sample, this clonotype was seen a few times. This chain links TRBV6-5 with TRBJ2-7; possibly TRBD2 for D (6 bases). The CDR3 contains 16 residues. Trimming shortened V by 2 bases and J by 3 bases, and 17 bases separated the two germline ends. The V gene's germline CDR1 is MNHEY and CDR2 SVGAGI. CDR3 amino acids: CASSYGSPQGGYEQYF. CDR3 DNA: TGTGCCAGCAGTTACGGCTCTCCGCAGGGAGGCTACGAGCAGTACTTC.

The sample holds many counts of this clonotype. The rearrangement uses TRBV9 and TRBJ2-1; 12 bases match TRBD2. CDR1 SGDLS and CDR2 YYNGEE come from the germline V gene. This CDR3 comprises 14 residues. The trim removed 6 bases at V and 6 bases at J, leaving 4 bases unmatched. For the CDR3, the DNA is TGTGCCAGCACAAGACTAGCGGGAGCCAATGAGCAGTTCTTC. Protein: CASTRLAGANEQFF.

The gene calls are TRBV6-1 and TRBJ1-4, with unresolved D. V was trimmed by 6 bases and J by 7 bases, leaving 15 bases between them. The CDR3 covers 14 residues. Germline V gene sequence: CDR1 MNHNS, CDR2 SASEGT. CDR3 in DNA: TGTGCCAGCAGCCCAGGAGGTACCGTTGAAAAACTGTTTTTT. Translating it yields CASSPGGTVEKLFF.

The chain couples TRBV6-1 to TRBJ2-2, with TRBD2 as a possible D gene (6 bases). Germline V gene lookup returns CDR1 MNHNS and CDR2 SASEGT. There are 15 residues in the CDR3. Trimming took off 4 bases at V and 1 base at J, with 10 bases between the two ends. The CDR3 is CASSAFGGNTGELFF. Here the CDR3 DNA reads TGTGCCAGCAGTGCCTTCGGGGGGAACACCGGGGAGCTGTTTTTT.

Many counts were recorded for this clonotype. The genes are TRBV12-3 or TRBV12-4 and TRBJ1-5, with TRBD1 as a possible D gene (5 bases). There are 14 residues in the CDR3. V shed 6 bases and J shed 1 base, with 10 bases lying between them. The CDR3 DNA reads TGTGCCAGCAGCCCAGGGAGGAGCAATCAGCCCCAGCATTTT. This sequence encodes CASSPGRSNQPQHF.

The chain joins TRBV19 to TRBJ2-1, with D unclear. Germline lookup yields CDR1 LNHDA and CDR2 SQIVND (reference sequence). The CDR3 totals 15 residues. V lost 4 bases, J lost 0 bases, and 10 bases lay in between. The chain's CDR3 is CASSKAKSSYNEQFF. The CDR3 DNA reads TGTGCCAGTAGTAAGGCAAAAAGCTCCTACAATGAGCAGTTCTTC.

This sequence joins TRBV25-1 and TRBJ2-4; TRBD2 is a possible D gene (5 bases). In germline, CDR1 is MGHDK, CDR2 SYGVNS. The V end lost 1 base, the J end lost 5 bases, and 15 bases lay between the germline ends. The CDR3 has 16 residues. CDR3 nucleotides: TGTGCCAGCAGTGAATCGGGGTCCGGGTTCCAAAACATTCAGTACTTC. It codes for CASSESGSGFQNIQYF.